The 7 T cell receptor beta chains listed next were all sequenced from one sample in a study of OX40 agonist ivuxolimab in advanced cancers. The library was prepared using the immunoSEQ multiplex PCR assay. TCRdb took this table from immuneACCESS and kept in-frame rearrangements with V and J called. Such tables lack part of the clones; where checked against another copy, unresolved V genes explain under half of the gap, and the rest is unexplained. Counted in this sample were 70,000 or so clones; roughly 92% of them appeared once. The ten biggest clones cover under 10% of the sample. The sample in question was CD4+ or CD8+ T cells sorted from blood, obtained in a trial of the OX40 agonist ivuxolimab. These receptors were obtained from an adult with an advanced solid tumor such as melanoma, head and neck, liver or kidney cancer.

The chain uses TRBV6-1 and TRBJ2-7; 11 nucleotides align to TRBD2. This CDR3 has 16 residues. The V gene end was trimmed by 2 bases and the J gene end by 4 bases; junction bases not matched to a gene: 7. CDR1 is MNHNS, CDR2 SASEGT, per germline. The CDR3 DNA reads as TGTGCCAGCAGTGAAAGCGCGCTAGCGGGGGGTTACGAGCAGTACTTC. Its translation: CASSESALAGGYEQYF.

DNA of the CDR3: TGTGCCAGCAGCCCAGGGACAGGGTTGGATCAGCCCCAGCATTTT. Its protein is CASSPGTGLDQPQHF. The rearrangement links TRBV6-1 to TRBJ1-5, with 9 positions matching TRBD1. The length of the CDR3 is 15 residues. Germline V gene sequence: CDR1 MNHNS, CDR2 SASEGT. The junction had 8 bases not matched to a gene; V was cut back by 6 bases and J by 5 bases.

The gene calls are TRBV12-5 and TRBJ1-2; 7 bases map to TRBD1. Germline CDR1 reads LGHNT; CDR2 reads FRNRAP. The J segment lost 2 bases and the V segment lost 4 bases, leaving 4 bases of the junction unmatched. The CDR3 covers 14 residues. CDR3 region: CASGSPDRNYGYTF. The DNA of the CDR3 is TGTGCTAGTGGTTCCCCGGACAGGAACTATGGCTACACCTTC.

This rearrangement joins TRBV5-6 to TRBJ2-3, with unresolved D. The germline V and J ends were trimmed by 4 bases and 0 bases, with 3 bases remaining between them. The CDR3 is made up of 12 amino acids. The germline gives CDR1 SGHDT, CDR2 YYEEEE. CDR3: CASSGSTDTQYF. The CDR3 bases are TGTGCCAGCAGCGGTAGCACAGATACGCAGTATTTT. Filled out from reference TRBV5-6 and TRBJ2-3, the complete variable domain reads DAGVTQSPTHLIKTRGQQVTLRCSPKSGHDTVSWYQQALGQGPQFIFQYYEEEERQRGNFPDRFSGHQFPNYSSELNVNALLLGDSALYLCASSGSTDTQYFGPGTRLTVL.

This clone has only one observation. This chain connects TRBV2 to TRBJ2-3; D uncertain. Trimming left V 11 bases short and J 0 bases short, with 15 bases between. Germline V gene lookup returns CDR1 SNHLY and CDR2 FYNNEI. The CDR3 sequence is 14 residues long. DNA of the CDR3: TGTGCCCCTGATCTGGACGGCAGCACAGATACGCAGTATTTT. Translation gives CAPDLDGSTDTQYF.

The rearrangement links TRBV4-2 to TRBJ2-3; D possibly corresponds to TRBD2 (5 bases). This CDR3 comprises 18 residues. In germline, CDR1 is LGHNA, CDR2 YNFKEQ. V shed 1 base and J shed 0 bases, with 17 bases lying between them. CDR3 residues: CASSQVGARSSSTDTQYF. The CDR3 coding sequence is TGTGCCAGCAGCCAAGTGGGAGCAAGGTCATCTAGCACAGATACGCAGTATTTT.

The CDR3 is CASTPPPGQGPGELFF. CDR3 in DNA: TGTGCCAGCACCCCTCCTCCGGGACAGGGGCCCGGGGAGCTGTTTTTT. The rearrangement joins TRBV19 to TRBJ2-2, with 10 nucleotides matching TRBD1. V was clipped by 9 bases and J by 6 bases; unmatched bases: 13. There are 16 residues in the CDR3. The germline V gene encodes CDR1 LNHDA and CDR2 SQIVND (reference sequence).